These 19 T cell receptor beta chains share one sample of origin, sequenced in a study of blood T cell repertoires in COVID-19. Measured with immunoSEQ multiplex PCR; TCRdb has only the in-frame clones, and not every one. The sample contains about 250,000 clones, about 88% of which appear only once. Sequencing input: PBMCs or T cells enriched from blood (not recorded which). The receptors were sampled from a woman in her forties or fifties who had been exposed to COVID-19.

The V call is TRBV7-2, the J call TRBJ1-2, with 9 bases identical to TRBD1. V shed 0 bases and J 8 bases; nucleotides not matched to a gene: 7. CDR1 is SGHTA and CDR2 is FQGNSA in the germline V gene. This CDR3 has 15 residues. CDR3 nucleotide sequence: TGTGCCAGCAGCTTAGCACCGGGACAGGGTGAAGGCTACACCTTC. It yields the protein CASSLAPGQGEGYTF.

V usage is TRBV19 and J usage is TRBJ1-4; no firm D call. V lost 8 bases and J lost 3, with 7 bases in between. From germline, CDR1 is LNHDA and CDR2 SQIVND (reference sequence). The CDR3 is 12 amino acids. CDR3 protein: CASGPPNEKLFF. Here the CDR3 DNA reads TGTGCCAGTGGCCCTCCTAATGAAAAACTGTTTTTT.

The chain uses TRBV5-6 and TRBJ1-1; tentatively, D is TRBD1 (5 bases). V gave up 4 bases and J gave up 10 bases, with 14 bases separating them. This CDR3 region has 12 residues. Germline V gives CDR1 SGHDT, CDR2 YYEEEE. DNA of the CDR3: TGTGCCAGCAGCCCGAGCAGGAGGGGAGCTTTCTTT. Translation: CASSPSRRGAFF.

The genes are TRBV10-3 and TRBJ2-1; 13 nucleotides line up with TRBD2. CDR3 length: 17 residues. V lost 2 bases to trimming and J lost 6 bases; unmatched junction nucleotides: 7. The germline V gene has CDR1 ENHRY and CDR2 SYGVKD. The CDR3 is CAISEPQLAGGLNEQFF. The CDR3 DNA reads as TGTGCCATCAGTGAGCCCCAACTAGCGGGGGGGCTCAATGAGCAGTTCTTC.

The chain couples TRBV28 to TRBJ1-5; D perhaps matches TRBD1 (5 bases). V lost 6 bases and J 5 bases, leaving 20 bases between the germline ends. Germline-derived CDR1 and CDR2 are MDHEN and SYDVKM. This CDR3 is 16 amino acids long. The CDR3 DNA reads TGTGCCAGCAGCCGTTTTGGTACGGGGGGATATCAGCCCCAGCATTTT. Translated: CASSRFGTGGYQPQHF.

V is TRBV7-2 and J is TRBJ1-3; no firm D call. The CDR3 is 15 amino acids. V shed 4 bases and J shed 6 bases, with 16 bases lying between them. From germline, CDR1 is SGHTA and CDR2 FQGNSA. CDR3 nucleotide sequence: TGTGCCAGCAGCTCCCGGGAGACCAAAACAAACACCATATATTTT. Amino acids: CASSSRETKTNTIYF. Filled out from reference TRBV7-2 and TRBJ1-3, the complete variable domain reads GAGVSQSPSNKVTEKGKDVELRCDPISGHTALYWYRQSLGQGLEFLIYFQGNSAPDKSGLPSDRFSAERTGGSVSTLTIQRTQQEDSAVYLCASSSRETKTNTIYFGEGSWLTVV.

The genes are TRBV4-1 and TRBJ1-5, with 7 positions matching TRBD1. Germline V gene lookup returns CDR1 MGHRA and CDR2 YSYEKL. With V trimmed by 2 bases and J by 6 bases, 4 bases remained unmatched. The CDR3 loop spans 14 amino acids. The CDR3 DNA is TGCGCCAGCAGCCAACTAGGGGGCGGTCAGCCCCAGCATTTT. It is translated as CASSQLGGGQPQHF.

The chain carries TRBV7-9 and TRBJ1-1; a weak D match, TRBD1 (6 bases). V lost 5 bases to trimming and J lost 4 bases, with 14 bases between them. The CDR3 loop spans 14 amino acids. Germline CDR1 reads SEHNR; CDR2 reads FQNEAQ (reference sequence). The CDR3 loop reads CASSPPTGSTEAFF. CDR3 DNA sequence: TGTGCCAGCAGCCCTCCTACAGGGTCCACTGAAGCTTTCTTT.

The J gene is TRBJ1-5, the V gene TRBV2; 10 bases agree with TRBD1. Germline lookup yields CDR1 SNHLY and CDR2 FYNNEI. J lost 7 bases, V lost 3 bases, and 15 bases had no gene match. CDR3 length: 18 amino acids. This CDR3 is CASSDRGQGRSRGQPQHF. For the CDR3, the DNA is TGTGCCAGCAGTGACAGGGGACAGGGGAGGAGCCGTGGGCAGCCCCAGCATTTT.

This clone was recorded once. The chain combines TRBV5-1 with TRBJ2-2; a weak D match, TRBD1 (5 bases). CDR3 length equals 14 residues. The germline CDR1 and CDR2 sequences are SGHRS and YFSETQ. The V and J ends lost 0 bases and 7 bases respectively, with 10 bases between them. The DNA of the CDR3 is TGCGCCAGCAGCTTGGGGGGCAATGGCGGGGAGCTGTTTTTT. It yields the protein CASSLGGNGGELFF.

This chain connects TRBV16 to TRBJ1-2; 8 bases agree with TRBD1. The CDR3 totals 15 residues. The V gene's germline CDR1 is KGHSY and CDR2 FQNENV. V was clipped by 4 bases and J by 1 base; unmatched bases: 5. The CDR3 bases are TGTGCCAGCAGCCTCCAGGGGGCCATTAACTATGGCTACACCTTC. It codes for CASSLQGAINYGYTF.

In DNA, the CDR3 is TGTGCCTGGGGGGCGTCTGAAGCTTTCTTT. Its translation is CAWGASEAFF. The chain joins TRBV30 to TRBJ1-1; a possible D gene is TRBD1 (5 bases). V was clipped by 5 bases and J by 6 bases, with 7 bases between them. Germline assignment: CDR1 GTSNPN and CDR2 SVGIG (reference sequence). The length of the CDR3 is 10 residues.

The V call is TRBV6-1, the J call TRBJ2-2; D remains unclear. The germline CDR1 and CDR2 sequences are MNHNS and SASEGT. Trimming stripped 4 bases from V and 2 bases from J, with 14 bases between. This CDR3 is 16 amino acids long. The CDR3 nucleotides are TGTGCCAGCAGTGCCACCCTTCCAGGAAACACCGGGGAGCTGTTTTTT. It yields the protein CASSATLPGNTGELFF.

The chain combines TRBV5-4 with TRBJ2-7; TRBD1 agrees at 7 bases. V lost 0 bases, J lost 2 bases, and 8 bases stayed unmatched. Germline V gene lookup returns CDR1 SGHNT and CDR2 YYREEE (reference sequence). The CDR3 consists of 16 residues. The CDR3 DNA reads TGTGCCAGCAGCTTGGGGGGACAGAGGACTCCCTACGAGCAGTACTTC. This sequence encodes CASSLGGQRTPYEQYF.

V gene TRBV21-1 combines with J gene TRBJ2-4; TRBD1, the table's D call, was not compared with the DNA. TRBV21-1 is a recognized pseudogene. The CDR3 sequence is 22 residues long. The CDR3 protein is CASSKAQFRTGGCLLAKNIQYF. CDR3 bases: TGTGCCAGCAGCAAAGCTCAGTTCAGGACAGGGGGCTGCTTACTAGCCAAAAACATTCAGTACTTC.

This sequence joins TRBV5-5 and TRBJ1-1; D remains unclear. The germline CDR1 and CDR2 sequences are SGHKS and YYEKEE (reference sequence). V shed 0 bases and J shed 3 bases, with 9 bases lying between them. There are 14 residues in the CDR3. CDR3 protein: CASSLELHDTEAFF. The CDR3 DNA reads TGTGCCAGCAGCTTGGAGCTTCACGACACTGAAGCTTTCTTT.

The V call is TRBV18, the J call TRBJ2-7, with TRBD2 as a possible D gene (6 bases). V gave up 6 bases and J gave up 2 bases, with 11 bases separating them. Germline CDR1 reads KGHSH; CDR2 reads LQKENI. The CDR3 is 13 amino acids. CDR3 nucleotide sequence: TGTGCCAGCTCGGAGGGGAGGACCTACGAGCAGTACTTC. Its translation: CASSEGRTYEQYF. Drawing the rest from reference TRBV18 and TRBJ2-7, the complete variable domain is NAGVMQNPRHLVRRRGQEARLRCSPMKGHSHVYWYRQLPEEGLKFMVYLQKENIIDESGMPKERFSAEFPKEGPSILRIQQVVRGDSAAYFCASSEGRTYEQYFGPGTRLTVT.

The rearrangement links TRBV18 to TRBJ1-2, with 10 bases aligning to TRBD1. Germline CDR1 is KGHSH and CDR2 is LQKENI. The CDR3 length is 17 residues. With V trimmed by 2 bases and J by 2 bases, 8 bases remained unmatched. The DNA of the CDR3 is TGTGCCAGCTCACCATCCTTTTGGACAGGGGGAAACTATGGCTACACCTTC. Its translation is CASSPSFWTGGNYGYTF.

The CDR3 here is CATARGGDQPQHF. The CDR3 nucleotides are TGTGCCACCGCAAGGGGCGGCGATCAGCCCCAGCATTTT. This chain links TRBV28 with TRBJ1-5, with D possibly being TRBD1 (5 bases). Looked up from germline, CDR1 is MDHEN and CDR2 is SYDVKM. This CDR3 region has 13 residues. Trimming cost V 10 bases and J 5 bases, with 15 bases left between them.